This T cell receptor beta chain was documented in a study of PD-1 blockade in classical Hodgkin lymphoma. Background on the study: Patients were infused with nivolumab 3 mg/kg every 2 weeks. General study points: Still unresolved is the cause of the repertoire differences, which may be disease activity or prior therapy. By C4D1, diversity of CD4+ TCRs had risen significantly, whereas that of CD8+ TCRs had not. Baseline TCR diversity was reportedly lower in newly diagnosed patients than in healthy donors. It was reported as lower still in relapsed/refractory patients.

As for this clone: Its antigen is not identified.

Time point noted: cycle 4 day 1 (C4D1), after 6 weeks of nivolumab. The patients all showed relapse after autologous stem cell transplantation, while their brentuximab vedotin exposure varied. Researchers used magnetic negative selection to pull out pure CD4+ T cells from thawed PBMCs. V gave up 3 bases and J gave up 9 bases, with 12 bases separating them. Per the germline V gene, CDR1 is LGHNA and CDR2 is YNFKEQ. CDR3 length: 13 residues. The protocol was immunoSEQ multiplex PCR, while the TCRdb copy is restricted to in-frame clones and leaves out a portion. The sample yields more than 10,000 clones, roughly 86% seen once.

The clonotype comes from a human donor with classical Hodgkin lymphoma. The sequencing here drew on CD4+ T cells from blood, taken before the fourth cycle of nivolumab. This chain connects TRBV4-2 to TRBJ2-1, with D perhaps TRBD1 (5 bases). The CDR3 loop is CASSQEGRGEQFF. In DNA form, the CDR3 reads TGTGCCAGCAGCCAGGAAGGTAGGGGTGAGCAGTTCTTC.